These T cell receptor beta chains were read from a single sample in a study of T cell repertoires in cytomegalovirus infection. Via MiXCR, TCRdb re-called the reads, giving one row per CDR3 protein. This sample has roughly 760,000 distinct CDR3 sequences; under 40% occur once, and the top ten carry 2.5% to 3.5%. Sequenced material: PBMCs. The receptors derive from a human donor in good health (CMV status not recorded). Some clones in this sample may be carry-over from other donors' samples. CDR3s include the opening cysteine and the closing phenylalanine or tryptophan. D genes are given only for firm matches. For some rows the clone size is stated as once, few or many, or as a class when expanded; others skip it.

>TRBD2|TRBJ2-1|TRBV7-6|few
CASSSLSGRSANEQFF
TGTGCCAGCAGCTCCCTTAGCGGGAGGTCCGCCAATGAGCAGTTCTTC
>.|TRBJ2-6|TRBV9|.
CASSAAIPARGANVLTF
TGTGCCAGCAGCGCCGCCATACCTGCCCGGGGGGCCAACGTCCTGACTTTC
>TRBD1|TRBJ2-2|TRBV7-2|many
CASSPDRGSDTGELFF
TGTGCCAGCAGCCCCGACAGGGGAAGCGACACCGGGGAGCTGTTTTTT
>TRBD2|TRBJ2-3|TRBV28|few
CASSLFFAGGADTQYF
TGTGCCAGCAGTTTATTTTTTGCGGGGGGCGCAGATACGCAGTATTTT
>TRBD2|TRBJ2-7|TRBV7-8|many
CASSFGTSGNSYEQYF
TGTGCCAGCAGCTTTGGGACTAGCGGGAACTCCTACGAGCAGTACTTC
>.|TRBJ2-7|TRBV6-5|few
CASSYDEWREQYF
TGTGCCAGCAGTTACGATGAGTGGAGGGAGCAGTACTTC
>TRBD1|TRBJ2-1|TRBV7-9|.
CASSPRSFGQGEVDEQFF
TGTGCCAGCAGCCCTCGCTCTTTCGGCCAGGGGGAAGTAGATGAGCAGTTCTTC
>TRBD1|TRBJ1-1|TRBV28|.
CASSLLIDLDRGHTEAFF
TGTGCCAGCAGTTTACTAATCGACCTTGACAGGGGGCACACTGAAGCTTTCTTT
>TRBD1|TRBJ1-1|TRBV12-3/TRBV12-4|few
CASSPSRQGSGGSTEAFF
TGTGCCAGCAGCCCATCCCGACAGGGGAGTGGTGGTAGCACTGAAGCTTTCTTT
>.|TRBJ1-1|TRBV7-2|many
CASSLVAQGNAAEAFF
TGTGCCAGCAGCTTAGTCGCTCAGGGTAACGCTGCTGAAGCTTTCTTT
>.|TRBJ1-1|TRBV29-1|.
CSVGIRGTEAFF
TGCAGCGTTGGAATCAGGGGCACTGAAGCTTTCTTT
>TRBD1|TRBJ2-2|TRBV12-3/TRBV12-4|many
CASRTGLNTGELFF
TGTGCCAGCAGGACAGGGTTGAACACCGGGGAGCTGTTTTTT
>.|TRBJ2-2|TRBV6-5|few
CASSYPSGRTNTGELFF
TGTGCCAGCAGTTACCCATCGGGACGGACGAACACCGGGGAGCTGTTTTTT
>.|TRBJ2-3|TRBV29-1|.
CSVVQGGGDTQYF
TGCAGCGTCGTACAGGGTGGTGGAGATACGCAGTATTTT
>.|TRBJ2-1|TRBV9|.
CASSVGGPPFYNEQFF
TGTGCCAGCAGCGTTGGGGGACCTCCCTTTTACAATGAGCAGTTCTTC
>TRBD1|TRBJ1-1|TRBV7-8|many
CASSSFGTGGRTEAFF
TGTGCCAGCAGCTCTTTCGGGACAGGGGGCAGGACTGAAGCTTTCTTT
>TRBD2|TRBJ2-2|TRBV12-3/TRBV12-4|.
CASSLGVPSGTNTGELFF
TGTGCCAGCAGTTTAGGAGTCCCTAGCGGGACAAACACCGGGGAGCTGTTTTTT
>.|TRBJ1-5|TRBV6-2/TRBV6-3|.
CASRGPWGSNQPQHF
TGTGCCAGCAGAGGGCCTTGGGGTAGCAATCAGCCCCAGCATTTT